The present entry profiles one T cell receptor beta chain with its context. The antigen is unknown. Drawn from each donor were ten milliliters of peripheral blood. Extraction of total RNA produced a minimum of 5.5 micrograms from each sample. These data belong to a study of blood T cells in healthy people across ages. Trimming removed 6 bases from V and 9 bases from J, with 30 bases in between. Germline V gives CDR1 MNHNS, CDR2 SASEGT. The CDR3 runs to 18 residues. General observations from the study: Age showed a roughly linear inverse relationship with TCR beta diversity per million T cells. What prevented conclusive comparison of naive and antigen-experienced cells was that PBMCs were unsorted.

The use of a sample-barcoded 5' primer and a J-beta primer mix characterized a second PCR of about 7 to 12 cycles. TCRdb re-derived calls from the 5' RACE reads in MiXCR, one entry per CDR3 protein. The sample gives around 1,800,000 distinct CDR3 sequences, about two fifths of which show up once; more than 20% is in the top ten. The J gene is TRBJ2-1, the V gene TRBV6-1; maybe TRBD2 (6 bases). The TCR comes from a human donor in good health. What was sequenced was blood. CDR3 loop: CASSRDMPWDWRSGEQFF. The CDR3 DNA reads TGTGCCAGCAGCCGTGATATGCCCTGGGACTGGCGGTCTGGTGAGCAGTTCTTC.